Here is one TCR beta chain with its context. Its antigen is not identified. Profiled with immunoSEQ multiplex PCR; TCRdb holds only in-frame clones, not every one. Of about 130,000 clones listed, around 84% are singletons. These data are taken from a study of cytotoxic CD8 clonotypes in ibrutinib-treated CLL. Study in general: The group held roughly ten relapsed/refractory and around 15 treatment-naive patients, with some 17 IGHV unmutated. Study-level findings and limits: At the start, clonality exceeded age-matched healthy donors and followed circulating CD8+ T-cell counts. At ibrutinib response, clonality increased, and at progression it declined back toward baseline.

The sequence was obtained from a human donor with chronic lymphocytic leukemia. Sequenced here: PBMCs, sampled after 24 months of ibrutinib treatment.

CDR3 sequence: CASSLAPEVQPQHF. The CDR3 nucleotides read TGTGCCAGCAGCTTAGCGCCCGAGGTTCAGCCCCAGCATTTT. This rearrangement joins TRBV7-2 to TRBJ1-5; D not resolved. Germline values: CDR1 SGHTA, CDR2 FQGNSA. The CDR3 length is 14 residues. V gave up 0 bases and J gave up 6 bases, with 9 bases separating them.